The present entry profiles one T cell receptor beta chain with its context. Clones were read by immunoSEQ multiplex PCR, and TCRdb kept only the in-frame ones, dropping some. This table holds some 80,000 clones, more than 75% found once. V lost 1 base and J lost 2, with 13 bases in between. The CDR3 totals 16 residues. In germline, CDR1 is SGHKS, CDR2 YYEKEE (reference sequence). This record comes from a study of blood T cell repertoires in COVID-19. The overall study: Italy, Spain and the United States were the sources of the convalescent and acute COVID-19 samples. T cells, B-cell-depleted T cells, or PBMCs supplied cDNA or gDNA.

What was sequenced was peripheral blood. This sequence joins TRBV5-5 and TRBJ2-1; tentative D call: TRBD1 (7 bases). This clonotype originated in a woman over 75 with active or convalescent COVID-19. The DNA for the CDR3 is TGTGCCAGCAGCTTGTGGGGGGACAGAGCCTACAATGAGCAGTTCTTC. As protein: CASSLWGDRAYNEQFF.